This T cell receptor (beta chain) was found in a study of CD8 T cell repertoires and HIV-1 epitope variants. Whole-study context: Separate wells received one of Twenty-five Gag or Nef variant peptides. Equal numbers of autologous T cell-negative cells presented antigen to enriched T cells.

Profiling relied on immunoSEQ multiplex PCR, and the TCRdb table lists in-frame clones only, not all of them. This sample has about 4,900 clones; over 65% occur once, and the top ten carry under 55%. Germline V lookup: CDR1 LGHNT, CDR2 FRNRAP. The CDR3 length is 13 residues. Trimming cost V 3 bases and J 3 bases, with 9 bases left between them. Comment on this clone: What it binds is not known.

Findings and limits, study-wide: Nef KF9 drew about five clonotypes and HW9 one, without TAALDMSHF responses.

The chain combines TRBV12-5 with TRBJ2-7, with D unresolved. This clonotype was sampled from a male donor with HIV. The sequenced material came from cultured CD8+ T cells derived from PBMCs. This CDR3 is CASGLDGSYEQYF. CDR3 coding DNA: TGTGCTAGTGGTTTAGATGGCAGCTACGAGCAGTACTTC.